This T cell receptor beta chain was sequenced during a study of T cell repertoires in cytomegalovirus infection. At the level of the study: TCR beta signatures that were public indicated CMV infection and matching HLA type.

This clonotype was detected a few times. As yet, its antigen is unknown. General study findings and limits: Predominance within the ex vivo response was attributable to HLA-C-restricted CMV-specific TCR beta clonotypes. Individuals carrying CMV plus the relevant HLA were identified by cumulative frequency of public TCR beta families.

MiXCR was run by TCRdb on the reads, yielding one entry per CDR3 protein. Here the sample spans a few hundred thousand distinct CDR3 sequences, less than 30% being singletons. CDR3 length: 16 amino acids. The germline V and J ends were trimmed by 0 bases and 8 bases, with 16 bases remaining between them. The germline V gene has CDR1 LNHNV and CDR2 YYDKDF (reference sequence). Sequenced sample: PBMCs. The chain links TRBV15 to TRBJ1-4; D call uncertain. This TCR was recovered from a human donor in good health (CMV status not recorded). Some clones in this sample may be carry-over from other donors' samples. This CDR3 is CATSRDPGSSYEKLFF. In DNA, the CDR3 is TGTGCCACCAGCAGAGATCCGGGCAGTTCATACGAAAAACTGTTTTTT.